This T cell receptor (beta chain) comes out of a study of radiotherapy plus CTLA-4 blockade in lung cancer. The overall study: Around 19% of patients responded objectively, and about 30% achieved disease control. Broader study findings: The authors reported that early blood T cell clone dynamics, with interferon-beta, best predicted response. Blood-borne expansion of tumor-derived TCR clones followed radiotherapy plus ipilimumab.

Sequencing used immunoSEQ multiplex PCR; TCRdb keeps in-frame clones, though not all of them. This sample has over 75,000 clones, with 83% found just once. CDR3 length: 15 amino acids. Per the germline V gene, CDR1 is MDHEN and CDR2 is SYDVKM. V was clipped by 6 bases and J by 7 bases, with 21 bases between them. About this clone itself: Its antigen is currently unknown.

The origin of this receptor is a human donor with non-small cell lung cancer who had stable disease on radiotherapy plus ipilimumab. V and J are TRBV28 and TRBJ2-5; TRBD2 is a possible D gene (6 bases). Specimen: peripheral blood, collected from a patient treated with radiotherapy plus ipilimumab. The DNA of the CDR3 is TGTGCCAGCAGCTTAAGGGGAGGCCCAGGAATGACCCAGTACTTC. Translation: CASSLRGGPGMTQYF.